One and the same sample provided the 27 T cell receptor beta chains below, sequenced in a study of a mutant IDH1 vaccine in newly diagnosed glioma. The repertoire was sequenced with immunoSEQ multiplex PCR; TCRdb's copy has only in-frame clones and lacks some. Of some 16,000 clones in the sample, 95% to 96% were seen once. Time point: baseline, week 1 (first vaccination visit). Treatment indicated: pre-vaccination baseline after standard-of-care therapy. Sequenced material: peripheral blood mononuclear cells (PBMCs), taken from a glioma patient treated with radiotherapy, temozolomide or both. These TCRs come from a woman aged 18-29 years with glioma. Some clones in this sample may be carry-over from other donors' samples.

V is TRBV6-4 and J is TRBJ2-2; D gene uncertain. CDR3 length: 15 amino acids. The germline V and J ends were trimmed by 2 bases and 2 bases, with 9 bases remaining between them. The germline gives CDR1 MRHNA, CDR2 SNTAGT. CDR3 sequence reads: CASSDDRVNTGELFF. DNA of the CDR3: TGTGCCAGCAGTGACGATAGGGTTAACACCGGGGAGCTGTTTTTT.

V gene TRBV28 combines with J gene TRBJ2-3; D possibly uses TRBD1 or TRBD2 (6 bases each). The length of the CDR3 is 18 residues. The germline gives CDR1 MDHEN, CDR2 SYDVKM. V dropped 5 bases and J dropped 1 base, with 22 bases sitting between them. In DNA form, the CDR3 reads TGTGCCAGCAGTCTATTGGGGGCAAGCGGGTATCGCACAGATACGCAGTATTTT. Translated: CASSLLGASGYRTDTQYF.

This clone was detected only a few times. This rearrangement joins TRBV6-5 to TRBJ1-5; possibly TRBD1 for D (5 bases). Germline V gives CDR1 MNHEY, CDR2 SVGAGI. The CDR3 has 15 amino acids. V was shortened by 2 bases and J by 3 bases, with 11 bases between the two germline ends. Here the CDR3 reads CASSYAAGPNQPQHF. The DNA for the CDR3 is TGTGCCAGCAGTTACGCGGCGGGACCCAATCAGCCCCAGCATTTT.

CDR3 bases: TGTGCCAGCAGTGAGGGTAGCGGGGAAGAGACCCAGTACTTC. The encoded protein is CASSEGSGEETQYF. V usage is TRBV6-1 and J usage is TRBJ2-5; 8 nucleotides match TRBD2. V was clipped by 3 bases and J by 3 bases; unmatched bases: 3. This CDR3 region has 14 residues. Germline V gene sequence: CDR1 MNHNS, CDR2 SASEGT.

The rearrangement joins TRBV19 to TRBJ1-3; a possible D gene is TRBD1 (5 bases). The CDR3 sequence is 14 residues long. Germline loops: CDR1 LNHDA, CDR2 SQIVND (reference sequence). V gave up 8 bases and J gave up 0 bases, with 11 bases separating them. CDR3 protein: CASRRGDSGNTIYF. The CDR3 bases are TGTGCCAGTCGAAGAGGGGACTCTGGAAACACCATATATTTT.

The CDR3 sequence is CASNFRDRGTDTQYF. The CDR3 DNA follows: TGTGCCAGCAACTTTAGGGACAGAGGCACAGATACGCAGTATTTT. V usage is TRBV28 and J usage is TRBJ2-3; 7 bases map to TRBD1. The ends lost 7 bases at V and 1 base at J; junction bases unmatched: 8. The germline CDR1 and CDR2 sequences are MDHEN and SYDVKM. The CDR3 is 15 residues long.

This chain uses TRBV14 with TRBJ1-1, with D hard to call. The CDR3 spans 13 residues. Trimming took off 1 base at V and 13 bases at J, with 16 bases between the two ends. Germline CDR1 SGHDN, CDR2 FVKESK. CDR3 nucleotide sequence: TGTGCCAGCAGCCAAGTAGGACCGGTGAATGTTTTCTTT. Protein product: CASSQVGPVNVFF.

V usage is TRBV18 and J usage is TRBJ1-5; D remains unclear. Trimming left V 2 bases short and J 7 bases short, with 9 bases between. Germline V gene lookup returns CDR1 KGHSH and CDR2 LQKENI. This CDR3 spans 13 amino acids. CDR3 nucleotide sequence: TGTGCCAGCTCACCAGAACCTATCCAGCCCCAGCATTTT. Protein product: CASSPEPIQPQHF.

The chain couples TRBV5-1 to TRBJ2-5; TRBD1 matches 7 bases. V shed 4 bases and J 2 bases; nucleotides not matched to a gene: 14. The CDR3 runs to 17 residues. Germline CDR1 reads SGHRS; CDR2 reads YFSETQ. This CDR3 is CASSGQRDSNSQETQYF. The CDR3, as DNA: TGCGCCAGCAGCGGGCAACGGGACAGCAACTCACAAGAGACCCAGTACTTC. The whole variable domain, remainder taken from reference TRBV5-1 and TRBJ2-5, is KAGVTQTPRYLIKTRGQQVTLSCSPISGHRSVSWYQQTPGQGLQFLFEYFSETQRNKGNFPGRFSGRQFSNSRSEMNVSTLELGDSALYLCASSGQRDSNSQETQYFGPGTRLLVL.

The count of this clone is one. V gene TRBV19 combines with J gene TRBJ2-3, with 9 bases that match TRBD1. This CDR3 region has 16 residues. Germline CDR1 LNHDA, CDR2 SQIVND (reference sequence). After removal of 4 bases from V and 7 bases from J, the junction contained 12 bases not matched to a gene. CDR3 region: CASSRQQGAGVYTQYF. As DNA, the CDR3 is TGTGCCAGTAGTAGACAACAGGGGGCGGGAGTTTATACGCAGTATTTT.

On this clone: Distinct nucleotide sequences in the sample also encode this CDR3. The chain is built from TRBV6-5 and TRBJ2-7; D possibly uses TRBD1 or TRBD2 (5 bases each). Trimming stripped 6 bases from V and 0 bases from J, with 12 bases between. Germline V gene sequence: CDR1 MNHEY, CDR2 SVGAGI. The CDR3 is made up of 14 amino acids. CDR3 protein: CASSSGTGSYEQYF. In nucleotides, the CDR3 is TGTGCCAGCAGCTCCGGGACGGGCTCCTACGAGCAGTACTTC.

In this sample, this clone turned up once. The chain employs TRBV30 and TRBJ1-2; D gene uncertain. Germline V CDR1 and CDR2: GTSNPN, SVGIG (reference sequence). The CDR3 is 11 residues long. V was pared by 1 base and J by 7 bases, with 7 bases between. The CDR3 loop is CAWSEGGGYTF. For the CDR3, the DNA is TGTGCCTGGAGTGAGGGTGGTGGCTACACCTTC.

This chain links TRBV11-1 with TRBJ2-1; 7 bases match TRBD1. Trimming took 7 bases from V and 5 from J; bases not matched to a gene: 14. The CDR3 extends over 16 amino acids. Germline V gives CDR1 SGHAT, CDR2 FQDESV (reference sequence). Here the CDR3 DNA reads TGTGCCAGCACCCGAGGGGGCCGGAGCGGCAACAATGAGCAGTTCTTC. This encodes CASTRGGRSGNNEQFF. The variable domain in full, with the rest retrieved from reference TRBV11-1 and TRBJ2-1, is EAEVAQSPRYKITEKSQAVAFWCDPISGHATLYWYRQILGQGPELLVQFQDESVVDDSQLPKDRFSAERLKGVDSTLKIQPAELGDSAMYLCASTRGGRSGNNEQFFGPGTRLTVL.

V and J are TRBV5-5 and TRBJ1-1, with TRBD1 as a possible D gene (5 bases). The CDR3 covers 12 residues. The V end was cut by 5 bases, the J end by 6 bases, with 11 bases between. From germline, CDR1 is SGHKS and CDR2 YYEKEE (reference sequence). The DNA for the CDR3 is TGTGCCAGCAGTAGGGGTGGCGCTGAAGCTTTCTTT. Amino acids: CASSRGGAEAFF.

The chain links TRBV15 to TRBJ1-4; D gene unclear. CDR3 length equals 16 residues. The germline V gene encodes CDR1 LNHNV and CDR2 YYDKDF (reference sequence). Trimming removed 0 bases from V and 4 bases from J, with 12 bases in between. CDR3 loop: CATSRDTGSGNEKLFF. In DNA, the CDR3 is TGTGCCACCAGCAGAGATACCGGGTCCGGTAATGAAAAACTGTTTTTT.

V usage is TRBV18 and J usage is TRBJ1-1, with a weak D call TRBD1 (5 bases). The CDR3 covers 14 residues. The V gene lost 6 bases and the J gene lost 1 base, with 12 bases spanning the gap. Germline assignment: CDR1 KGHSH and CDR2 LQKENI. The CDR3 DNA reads TGTGCCAGCTCCCCGGGACTGACGAACACTGAAGCTTTCTTT. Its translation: CASSPGLTNTEAFF.

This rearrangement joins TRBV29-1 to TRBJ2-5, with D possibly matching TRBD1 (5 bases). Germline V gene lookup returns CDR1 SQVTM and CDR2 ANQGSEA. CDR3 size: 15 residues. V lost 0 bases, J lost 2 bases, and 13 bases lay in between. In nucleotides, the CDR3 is TGCAGCGTTGAAGAGATGGACAAGCTTCAAGAGACCCAGTACTTC. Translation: CSVEEMDKLQETQYF.

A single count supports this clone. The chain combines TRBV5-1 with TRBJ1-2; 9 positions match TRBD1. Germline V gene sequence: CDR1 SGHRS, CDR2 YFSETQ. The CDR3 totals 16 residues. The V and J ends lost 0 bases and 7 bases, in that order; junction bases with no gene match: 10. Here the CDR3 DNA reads TGCGCCAGCAGCTTGGGCCCTCCGGGACAGGGAAGTGGCTACACCTTC. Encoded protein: CASSLGPPGQGSGYTF.

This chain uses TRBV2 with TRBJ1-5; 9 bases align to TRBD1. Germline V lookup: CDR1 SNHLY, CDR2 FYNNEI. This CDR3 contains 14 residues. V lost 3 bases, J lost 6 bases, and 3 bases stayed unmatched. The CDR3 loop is CASSEGTGTQPQHF. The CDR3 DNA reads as TGTGCCAGCAGTGAGGGGACAGGGACTCAGCCCCAGCATTTT.

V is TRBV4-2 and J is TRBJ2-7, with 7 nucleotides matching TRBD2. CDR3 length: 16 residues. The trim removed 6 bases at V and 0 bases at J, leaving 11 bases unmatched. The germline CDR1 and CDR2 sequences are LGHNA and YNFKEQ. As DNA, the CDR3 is TGTGCCAGCAGACCTAGTCTAGCGGTGGGCTCCTACGAGCAGTACTTC. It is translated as CASRPSLAVGSYEQYF.

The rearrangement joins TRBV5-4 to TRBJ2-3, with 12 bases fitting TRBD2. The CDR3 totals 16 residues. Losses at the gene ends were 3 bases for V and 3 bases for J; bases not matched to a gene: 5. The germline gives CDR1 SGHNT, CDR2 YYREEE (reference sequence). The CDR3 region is CASSSRLAGVTDTQYF. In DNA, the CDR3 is TGTGCCAGCAGCTCACGACTAGCGGGAGTTACAGATACGCAGTATTTT.

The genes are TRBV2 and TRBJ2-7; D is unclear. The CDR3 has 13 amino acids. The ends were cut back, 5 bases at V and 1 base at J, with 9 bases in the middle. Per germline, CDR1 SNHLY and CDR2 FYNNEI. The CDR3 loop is CASSLTRSYEQYF. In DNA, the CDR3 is TGTGCCAGCAGTTTGACACGTTCCTACGAGCAGTACTTC.

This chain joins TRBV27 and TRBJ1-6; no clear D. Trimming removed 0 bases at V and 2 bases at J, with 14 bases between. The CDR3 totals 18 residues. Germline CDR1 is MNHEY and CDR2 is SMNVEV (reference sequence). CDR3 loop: CASSLSNFRTPYNSPLHF. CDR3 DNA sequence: TGTGCCAGCAGTTTATCGAATTTCCGGACTCCCTATAATTCACCCCTCCACTTT.

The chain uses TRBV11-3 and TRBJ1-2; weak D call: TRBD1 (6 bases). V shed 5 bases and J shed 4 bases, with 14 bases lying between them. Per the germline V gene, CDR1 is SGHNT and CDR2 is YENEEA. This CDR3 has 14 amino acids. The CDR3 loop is CASSPGDTIYGYTF. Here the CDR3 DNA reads TGTGCCAGCAGCCCGGGGGACACGATCTATGGCTACACCTTC.

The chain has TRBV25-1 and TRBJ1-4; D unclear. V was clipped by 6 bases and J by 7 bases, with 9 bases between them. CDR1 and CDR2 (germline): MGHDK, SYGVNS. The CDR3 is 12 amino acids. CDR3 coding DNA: TGTGCCAGCAGGCAGCGGGGTGAAAAACTGTTTTTT. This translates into CASRQRGEKLFF.

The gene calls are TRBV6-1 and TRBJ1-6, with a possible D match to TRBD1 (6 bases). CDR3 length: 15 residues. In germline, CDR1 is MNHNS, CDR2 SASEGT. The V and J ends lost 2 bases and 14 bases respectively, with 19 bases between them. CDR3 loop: CASSEQGRVTPALHF. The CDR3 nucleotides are TGTGCCAGCAGTGAACAGGGGAGGGTTACTCCGGCCCTCCACTTT.

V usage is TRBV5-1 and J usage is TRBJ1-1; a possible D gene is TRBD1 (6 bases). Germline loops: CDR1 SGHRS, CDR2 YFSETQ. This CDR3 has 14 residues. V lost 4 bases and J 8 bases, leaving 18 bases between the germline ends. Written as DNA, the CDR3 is TGCGCCAGCAGCGTGACCCCAGGGGTCGGCGAAGCTTTCTTT. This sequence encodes CASSVTPGVGEAFF.